The subject of this entry is one TCR beta chain. The germline V gene encodes CDR1 SGHRS and CDR2 YFSETQ. The CDR3 spans 13 residues. V lost 0 bases, J lost 9 bases, and 4 bases stayed unmatched. These data originate in a study of patients and donors after allogeneic stem cell transplantation. TCRdb re-derived calls from the RT-PCR reads in MiXCR, one entry per CDR3 protein. The profile shows 150,000 to 250,000 distinct CDR3 sequences, 41% of them singletons. The chain combines TRBV5-1 with TRBJ1-1, with TRBD1 matching over 8 bases. Sequenced: blood, either unsorted or a sorted T cell fraction (not recorded which). The clonotype originates from a human donor who was either an allogeneic HSCT recipient or a stem cell or donor lymphocyte infusion donor (not recorded which). It is not recorded whose cells these are; they may come from a transplant donor. CDR3 DNA: TGCGCCAGCAGCTTGGCTGGCAGGGGGCAAGCTTTCTTT. Translation gives CASSLAGRGQAFF.